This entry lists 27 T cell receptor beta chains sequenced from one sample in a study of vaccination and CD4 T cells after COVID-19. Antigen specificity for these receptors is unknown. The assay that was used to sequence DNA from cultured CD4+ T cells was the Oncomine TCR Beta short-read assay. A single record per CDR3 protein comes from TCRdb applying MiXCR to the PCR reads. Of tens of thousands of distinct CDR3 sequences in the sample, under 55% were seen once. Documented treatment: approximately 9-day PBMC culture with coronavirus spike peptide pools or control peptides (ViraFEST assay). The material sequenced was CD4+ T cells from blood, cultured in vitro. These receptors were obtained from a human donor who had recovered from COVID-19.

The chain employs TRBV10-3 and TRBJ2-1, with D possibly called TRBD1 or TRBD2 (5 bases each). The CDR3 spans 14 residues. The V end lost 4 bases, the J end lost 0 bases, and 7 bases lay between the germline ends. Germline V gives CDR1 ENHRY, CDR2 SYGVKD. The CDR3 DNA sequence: TGTGCCATCAGTGGGGGGAGCTCCTACAATGAGCAGTTCTTC. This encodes CAISGGSSYNEQFF.

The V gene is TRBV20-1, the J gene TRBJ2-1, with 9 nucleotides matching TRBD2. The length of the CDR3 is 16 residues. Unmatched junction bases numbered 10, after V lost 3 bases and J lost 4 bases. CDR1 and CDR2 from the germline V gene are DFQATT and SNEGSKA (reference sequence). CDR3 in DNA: TGCAGTGCTAGGTTGCCGGGACTAGCATCGTACAATGAGCAGTTCTTC. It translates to CSARLPGLASYNEQFF.

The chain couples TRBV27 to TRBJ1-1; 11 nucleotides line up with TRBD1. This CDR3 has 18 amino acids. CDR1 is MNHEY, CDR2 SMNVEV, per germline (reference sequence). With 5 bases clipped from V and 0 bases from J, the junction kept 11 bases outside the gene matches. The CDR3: CASSPRDRGGRMNTEAFF. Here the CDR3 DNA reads TGTGCCAGCAGTCCCCGGGACAGGGGGGGTCGAATGAACACTGAAGCTTTCTTT.

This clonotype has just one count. The CDR3 spells CASRRRGQGANTEAFF. Here the CDR3 DNA reads TGTGCCAGCAGAAGACGTGGACAGGGGGCGAACACTGAAGCTTTCTTT. The chain is built from TRBV6-2 or TRBV6-3 and TRBJ1-1; 11 positions agree with TRBD1. The CDR3 has 16 amino acids. Germline lookup yields CDR1 MNHEY and CDR2 SVGEGT. The ends lost 6 bases at V and 1 base at J; junction bases unmatched: 7.

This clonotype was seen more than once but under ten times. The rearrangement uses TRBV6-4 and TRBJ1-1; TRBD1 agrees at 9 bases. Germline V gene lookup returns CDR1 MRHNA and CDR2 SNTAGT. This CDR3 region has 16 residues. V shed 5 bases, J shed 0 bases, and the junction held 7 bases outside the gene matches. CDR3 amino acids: CASSPGTGTMNTEAFF. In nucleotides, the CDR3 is TGTGCCAGCAGTCCCGGGACAGGGACAATGAACACTGAAGCTTTCTTT.

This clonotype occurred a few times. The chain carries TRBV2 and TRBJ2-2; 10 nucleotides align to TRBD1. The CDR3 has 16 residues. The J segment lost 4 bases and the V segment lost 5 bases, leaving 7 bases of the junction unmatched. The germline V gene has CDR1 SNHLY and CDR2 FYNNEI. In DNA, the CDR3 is TGTGCCAGCAGTCGGGACAGGGGTCATAGCACCGGGGAGCTGTTTTTT. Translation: CASSRDRGHSTGELFF.

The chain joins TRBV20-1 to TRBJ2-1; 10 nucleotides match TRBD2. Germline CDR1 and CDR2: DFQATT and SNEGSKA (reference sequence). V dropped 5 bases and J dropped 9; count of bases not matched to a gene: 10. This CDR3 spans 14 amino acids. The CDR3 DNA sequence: TGCAGTGCTTCAGTGGGGCTAGCGGGAGTTGAGCAGTTCTTC. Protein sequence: CSASVGLAGVEQFF.

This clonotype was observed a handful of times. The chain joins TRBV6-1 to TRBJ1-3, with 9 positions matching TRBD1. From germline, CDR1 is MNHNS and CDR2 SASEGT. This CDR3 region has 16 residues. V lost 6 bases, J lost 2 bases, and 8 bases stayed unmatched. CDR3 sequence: CASRQDRGSTGNTIYF. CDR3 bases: TGTGCCAGCAGACAGGACAGGGGATCCACTGGAAACACCATATATTTT.

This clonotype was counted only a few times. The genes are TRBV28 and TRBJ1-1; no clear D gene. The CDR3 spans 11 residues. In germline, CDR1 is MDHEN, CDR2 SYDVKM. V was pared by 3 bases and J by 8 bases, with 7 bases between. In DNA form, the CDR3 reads TGTGCCAGCAGTTTGAGCAGGGAAGCTTTCTTT. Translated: CASSLSREAFF. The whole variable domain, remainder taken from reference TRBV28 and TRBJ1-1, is DVKVTQSSRYLVKRTGEKVFLECVQDMDHENMFWYRQDPGLGLRLIYFSYDVKMKEKGDIPEGYSVSREKKERFSLILESASTNQTSMYLCASSLSREAFFGQGTRLTVV.

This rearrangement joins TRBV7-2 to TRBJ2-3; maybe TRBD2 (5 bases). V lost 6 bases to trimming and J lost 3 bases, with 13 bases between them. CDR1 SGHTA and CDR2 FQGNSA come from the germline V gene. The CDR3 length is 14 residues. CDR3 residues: CASSPLPGTDTQYF. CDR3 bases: TGTGCCAGCAGTCCCCTCCCGGGGACAGATACGCAGTATTTT.

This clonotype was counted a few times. CDR3 sequence: CASSPGDYSRETQYF. For the CDR3, the DNA is TGTGCCAGCAGCCCAGGGGACTACTCAAGAGAGACCCAGTACTTC. This sequence joins TRBV11-3 and TRBJ2-5, with a possible D match to TRBD2 (7 bases). The CDR3 loop spans 15 amino acids. Germline values: CDR1 SGHNT, CDR2 YENEEA. The V end lost 5 bases, the J end lost 4 bases, and 17 bases lay between the germline ends.

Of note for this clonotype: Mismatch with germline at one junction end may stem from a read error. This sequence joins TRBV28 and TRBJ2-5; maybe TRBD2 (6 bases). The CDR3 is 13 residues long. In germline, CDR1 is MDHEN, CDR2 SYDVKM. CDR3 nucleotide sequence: TGTGCCAGCAGGTTCGGAGGGCCAGAGACCCAGAACTTC. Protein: CASRFGGPETQNF.

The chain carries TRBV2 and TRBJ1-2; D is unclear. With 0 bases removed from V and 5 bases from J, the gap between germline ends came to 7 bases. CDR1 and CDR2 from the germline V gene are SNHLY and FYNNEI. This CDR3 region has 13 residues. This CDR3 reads CASSEAGGYGYTF. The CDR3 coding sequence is TGTGCCAGCAGTGAAGCAGGCGGGTATGGCTACACCTTC. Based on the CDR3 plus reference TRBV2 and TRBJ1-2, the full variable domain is EPEVTQTPSHQVTQMGQEVILRCVPISNHLYFYWYRQILGQKVEFLVSFYNNEISEKSEIFDDQFSVERPDGSNFTLKIRSTKLEDSAMYFCASSEAGGYGYTFGSGTRLTVV.

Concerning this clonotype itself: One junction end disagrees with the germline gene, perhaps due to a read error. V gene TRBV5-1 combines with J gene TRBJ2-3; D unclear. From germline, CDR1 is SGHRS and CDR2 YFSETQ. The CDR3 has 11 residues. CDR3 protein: CASGLGDTQYF. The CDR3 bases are TGCGCCAGCGGCTTAGGAGATACGCAGTATTTT.

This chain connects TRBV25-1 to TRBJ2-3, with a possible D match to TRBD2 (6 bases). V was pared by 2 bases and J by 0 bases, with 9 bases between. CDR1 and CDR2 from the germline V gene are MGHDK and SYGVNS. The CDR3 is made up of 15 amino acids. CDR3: CASSEPGRSTDTQYF. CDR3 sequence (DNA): TGTGCCAGCAGTGAACCGGGGAGGAGCACAGATACGCAGTATTTT.

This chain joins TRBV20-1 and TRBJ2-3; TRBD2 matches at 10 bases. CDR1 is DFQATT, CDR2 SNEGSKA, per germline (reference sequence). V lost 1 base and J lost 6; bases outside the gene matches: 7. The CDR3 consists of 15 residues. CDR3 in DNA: TGCAGTGCTAGAGCGACTAGCGGGTCCCAGGATACGCAGTATTTT. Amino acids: CSARATSGSQDTQYF.

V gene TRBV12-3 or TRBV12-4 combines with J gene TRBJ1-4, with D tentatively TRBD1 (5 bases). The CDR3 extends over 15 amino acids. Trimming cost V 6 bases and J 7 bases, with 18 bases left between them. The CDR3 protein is CASSRQRPELEKLFF. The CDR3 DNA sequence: TGTGCCAGCAGCCGACAGCGCCCGGAGCTTGAAAAACTGTTTTTT.

The CDR3 coding sequence is TGTGCCTGGAGTCGGCCGGGACAGGGAACCGAGCAGTACTTC. It translates to CAWSRPGQGTEQYF. The chain employs TRBV30 and TRBJ2-7; 9 bases map to TRBD1. The V and J ends lost 2 bases and 6 bases, in that order; junction bases with no gene match: 8. CDR3 length equals 14 residues. Germline V gene sequence: CDR1 GTSNPN, CDR2 SVGIG (reference sequence).

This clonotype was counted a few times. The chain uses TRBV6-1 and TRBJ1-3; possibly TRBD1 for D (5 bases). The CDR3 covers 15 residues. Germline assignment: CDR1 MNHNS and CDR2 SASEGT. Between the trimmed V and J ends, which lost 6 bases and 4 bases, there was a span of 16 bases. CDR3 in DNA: TGTGCCAGCAGACGGGACGCCGGGGGAGGAAACACCATATATTTT. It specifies CASRRDAGGGNTIYF.

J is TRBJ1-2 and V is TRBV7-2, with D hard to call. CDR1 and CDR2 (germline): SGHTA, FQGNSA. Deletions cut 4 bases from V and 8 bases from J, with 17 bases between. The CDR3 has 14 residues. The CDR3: CASSSLLGLGGYTF. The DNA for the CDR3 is TGTGCCAGCAGCTCCTTATTGGGTCTTGGGGGCTACACCTTC. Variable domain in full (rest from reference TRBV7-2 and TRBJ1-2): GAGVSQSPSNKVTEKGKDVELRCDPISGHTALYWYRQSLGQGLEFLIYFQGNSAPDKSGLPSDRFSAERTGGSVSTLTIQRTQQEDSAVYLCASSSLLGLGGYTFGSGTRLTVV.

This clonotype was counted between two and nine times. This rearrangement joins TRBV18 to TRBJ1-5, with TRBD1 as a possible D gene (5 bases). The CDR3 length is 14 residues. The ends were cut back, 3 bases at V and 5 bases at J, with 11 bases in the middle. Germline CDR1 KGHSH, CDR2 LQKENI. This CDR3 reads CASSPTEADQPQHF. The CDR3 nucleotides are TGTGCCAGCTCACCGACAGAAGCGGATCAGCCCCAGCATTTT.

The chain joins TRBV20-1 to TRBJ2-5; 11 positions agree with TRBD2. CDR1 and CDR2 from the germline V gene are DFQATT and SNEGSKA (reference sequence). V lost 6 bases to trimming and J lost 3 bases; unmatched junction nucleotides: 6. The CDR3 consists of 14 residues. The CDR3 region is CSAPRGLAEETQYF. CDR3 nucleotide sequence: TGCAGTGCCCCGAGGGGACTAGCGGAAGAGACCCAGTACTTC.

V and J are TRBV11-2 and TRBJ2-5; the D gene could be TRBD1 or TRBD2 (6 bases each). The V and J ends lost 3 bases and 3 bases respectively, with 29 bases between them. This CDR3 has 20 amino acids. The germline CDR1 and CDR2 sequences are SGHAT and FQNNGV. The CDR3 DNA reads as TGTGCCAGCAGCTTTTCCTTAACCGGGACGGGGGCAGGGGAGGAAGAGACCCAGTACTTC. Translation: CASSFSLTGTGAGEEETQYF.

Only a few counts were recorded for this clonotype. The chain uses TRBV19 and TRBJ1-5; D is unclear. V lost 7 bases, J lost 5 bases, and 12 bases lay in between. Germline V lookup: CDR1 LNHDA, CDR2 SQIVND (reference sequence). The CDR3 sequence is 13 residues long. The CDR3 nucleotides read TGTGCCAGTAACCCAACCGTAGATCAGCCCCAGCATTTT. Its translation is CASNPTVDQPQHF.

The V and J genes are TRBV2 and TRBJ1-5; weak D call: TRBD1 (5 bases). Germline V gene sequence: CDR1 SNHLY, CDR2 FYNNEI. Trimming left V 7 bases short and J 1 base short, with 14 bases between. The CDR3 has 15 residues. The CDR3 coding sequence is TGTGCCAGCAATCTTGGGGGACTAAGCAATCAGCCCCAGCATTTT. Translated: CASNLGGLSNQPQHF. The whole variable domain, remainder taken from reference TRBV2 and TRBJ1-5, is EPEVTQTPSHQVTQMGQEVILRCVPISNHLYFYWYRQILGQKVEFLVSFYNNEISEKSEIFDDQFSVERPDGSNFTLKIRSTKLEDSAMYFCASNLGGLSNQPQHFGDGTRLSIL.

CDR3 DNA: TGTGCCAGCAGCAACGAGGGAGGTAGCAATCAGCCCCAGCATTTT. This sequence encodes CASSNEGGSNQPQHF. The chain carries TRBV12-3 or TRBV12-4 and TRBJ1-5, with no clear D. V was clipped by 6 bases and J by 0 bases, with 12 bases between them. The CDR3 sequence is 15 residues long.

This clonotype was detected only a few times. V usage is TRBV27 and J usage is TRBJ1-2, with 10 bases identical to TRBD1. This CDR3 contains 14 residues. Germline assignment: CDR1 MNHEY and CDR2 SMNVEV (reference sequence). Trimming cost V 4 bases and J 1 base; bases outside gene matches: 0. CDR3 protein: CASSWDRGNYGYTF. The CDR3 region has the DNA TGTGCCAGCAGTTGGGACAGGGGTAACTATGGCTACACCTTC.